This paragraph reports one TCR beta chain. It has no known antigen specificity. No base-level quality is on record; no much larger clone is a single base apart. Using the deep immunoSEQ assay, multiplex PCR amplified TCR CDR3 regions from genomic DNA. Genomic DNA extracted from each cell subset was distributed evenly over all wells of several immunoSEQ 96-well plates, and each plate served as one replicate. For sorted subsets, about 0.2 ug genomic DNA, equal to tens of thousands of T cell genomes, was loaded into each replicate PCR. Purified libraries were quantified with a Qubit 3.0 fluorometer, sized on a Bioanalyzer 2100, and re-quantified with the KAPA Library Quantification kit. Each immunoSEQ 96-well plate was sequenced on its own single-read 150-cycle Illumina NextSeq 550 flow cell. The study's own analysis went as follows. Because the immunoSEQ output held only junctional sequences and lacked quality scores, the filtering could not match the filtering applied to full-length reads. Sequences were annotated with PyIR, a Python wrapper for IgBLAST v1.9, using IMGT germline references to assign V/J genes and CDR3. Reads with weak V/J assignments (E-value above 1e-6), missing CDR3, stop codons, out-of-frame junctions, or ambiguous translated residues were removed. A V3J clonotype was defined by an identical inferred V gene, J gene, and CDR3 amino acid sequence. Percentage overlap between repertoires was calculated by dividing the number of shared unique clonotypes by the size of the smaller repertoire. Repertoire richness was assessed with RTK rarefaction, the Chao1 estimator, and Recon v2.1 estimates of unobserved clonotypes. Generation probabilities were computed with OLGA for all TCRbeta clonotypes obtained by the gDNA method from several donors. Imported from immuneACCESS, the table was reduced by TCRdb to in-frame sequences with V and J called. These copies leave out some clones; in studies compared against another copy, an unresolved V gene accounts for under half, and the cause of the remainder is not known. For V, J and clone size, that table is used; D and trimming come from the DNA. The sample records hundreds of thousands of clones, 74% of which are singletons. 1.5% to 2% of the sample goes to the ten largest clones.

These data originate in a study of shared clonotypes between healthy human individuals (TCRdb year 2020). Some background on the complete study: The cohort comprised a couple of women and three men aged 18 to 49 years. For each donor, three plates each were used for CD4 naive and CD4 memory, two plates were used for CD8 naive, and one plate was used for CD8 memory. To estimate repertoire size and how much clonotype sharing occurs between individuals, the study deeply sequenced the blood TCR repertoires of 5 or 6 healthy adults. To increase sequencing depth and limit assay-specific biases, TCR repertoire library preparation and sequencing were carried out by different laboratories using diverse techniques. Per donor, leukapheresis produced somewhere between about 0.8 and 9 billion PBMCs. Broad study findings and their caveats: Incomplete sequencing was indicated by rarefaction of sorted-subset datasets, despite the large sequencing depth. Sharing across several donors was observed for 5% to 6.5% of naive CD4, less than 4% of naive CD8, around 2.5% of memory CD4, and about 0.4% of memory CD8 clonotypes. Because the study included only a small number of donors, the genetic and exposure-history diversity represented was limited. Clonotypes shared by all four sorted-subset donors showed higher generation probabilities than non-shared clonotypes. Based on pairwise subsampling, the degree of clonotype sharing among donors was expected to be affected by sequencing depth. Sampling was limited to blood, and TCR repertoires in tissue likely differ from TCR repertoires in blood. Estimated clonotype richness was generally larger for naive than for memory subsets.

The donors were healthy, HIV-negative adults with no recently reported acute infections or vaccinations. Every donor was a Caucasian adult residing in Nashville, Tennessee, USA. CD4+ T cells were enriched by magnetic negative selection; naive cells were then positively selected on CD45RA, and the negative fraction formed the memory subset. After blood collection by leukapheresis, PBMCs were isolated using Ficoll-Histopaque density gradient centrifugation and then cryopreserved in the vapor phase of liquid nitrogen. Purity and quantity of every magnetically sorted T cell population were checked by analytical flow cytometry. Genomic DNA was isolated from every sorted fraction and measured by UV absorbance on a Nanodrop 2000c. Reading the germline V gene gives CDR1 SGHRS and CDR2 YFSETQ. The CDR3 numbers 15 residues from cysteine through phenylalanine. CDR3 DNA only is kept here, 45 bases in frame from base 1. V lost 1 base and J lost 5 bases, and the count of bases not matched to a germline gene is 4.

The receptor's source is a woman aged 25 to 39 in good health. The V and J genes are TRBV5-1 and TRBJ2-7, with 12 junctional bases fitting TRBD2. Material: memory CD4+ T cells sorted from blood. Explained via the paper, the cell subset or site label denotes: CD45RA-negative fraction. Here is the DNA: TGCGCCAGCAGCTTGACTAGCGGGAGGAGACACGAGCAGTACTTC. Translated, this is CASSLTSGRRHEQYF.